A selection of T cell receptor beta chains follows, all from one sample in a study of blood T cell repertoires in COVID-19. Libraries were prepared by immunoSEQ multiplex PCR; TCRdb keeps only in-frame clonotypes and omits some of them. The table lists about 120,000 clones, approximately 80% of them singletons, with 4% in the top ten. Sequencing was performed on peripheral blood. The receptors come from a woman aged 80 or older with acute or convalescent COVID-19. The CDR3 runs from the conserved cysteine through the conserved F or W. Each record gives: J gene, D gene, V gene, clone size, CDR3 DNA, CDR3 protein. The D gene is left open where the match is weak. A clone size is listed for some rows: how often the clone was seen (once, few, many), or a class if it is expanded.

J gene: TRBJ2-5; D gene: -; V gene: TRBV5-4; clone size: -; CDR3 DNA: TGTGCCAGCACCACACCGGACAGAAAAGAGACCCAGTACTTC; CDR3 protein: CASTTPDRKETQYF
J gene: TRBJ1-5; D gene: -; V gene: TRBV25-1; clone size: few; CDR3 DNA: TGTGCCAGCAGTGAAGGACAATATCAGCCCCAGCATTTT; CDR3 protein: CASSEGQYQPQHF
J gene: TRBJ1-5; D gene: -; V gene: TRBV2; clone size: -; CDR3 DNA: TGTGCCAGCAGGGACAGCCCCTATCAGCCCCAGCATTTT; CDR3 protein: CASRDSPYQPQHF
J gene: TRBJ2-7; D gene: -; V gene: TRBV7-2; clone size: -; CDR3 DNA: TGTGCCAGCAGCTTATACTTCTCTACCAAAGCGCAGTACTTC; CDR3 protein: CASSLYFSTKAQYF
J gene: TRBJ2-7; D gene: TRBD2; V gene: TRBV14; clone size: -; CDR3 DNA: TGTGCCAGCAGCCTGACTGGCGGGAGGTTCGAGCAGTACTTC; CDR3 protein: CASSLTGGRFEQYF
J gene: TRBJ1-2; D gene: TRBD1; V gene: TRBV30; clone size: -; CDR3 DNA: TGTGCCTGGAGGAAGCAGGGGGTGGACTATGGCTACACCTTC; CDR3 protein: CAWRKQGVDYGYTF
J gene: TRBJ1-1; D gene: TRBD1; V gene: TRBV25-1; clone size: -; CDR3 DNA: TGTGCCAGCATGCCCTGGGCGGACAGGGGGCGTAAAGCTGAAGCTTTCTTT; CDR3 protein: CASMPWADRGRKAEAFF
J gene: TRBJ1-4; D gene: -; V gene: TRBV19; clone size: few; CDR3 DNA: TGTGCCAGTAGTAACCAGAATACAGCAAGCAAACTGTTTTTT; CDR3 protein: CASSNQNTASKLFF
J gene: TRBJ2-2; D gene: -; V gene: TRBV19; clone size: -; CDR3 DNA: TGTGCCAGTAGTGCCAGACACGGGGCCGGGGAGCTGTTTTTT; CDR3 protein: CASSARHGAGELFF
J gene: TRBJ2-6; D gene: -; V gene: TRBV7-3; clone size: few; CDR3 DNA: TGTGCCAGCAGCTTCGGACAGATTAACTCTGGGGCCAACGTCCTGACTTTC; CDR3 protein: CASSFGQINSGANVLTF
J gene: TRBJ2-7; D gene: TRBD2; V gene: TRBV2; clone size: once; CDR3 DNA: TGTGCCAGCAGTGAACTAGCGGTGGCCTACGAGCAGTACTTC; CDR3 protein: CASSELAVAYEQYF
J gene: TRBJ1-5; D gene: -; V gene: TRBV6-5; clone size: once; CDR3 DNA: TGTGCCAGCAGTTTCGACAGGCTGCGACAGCCCCAGCATTTT; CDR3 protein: CASSFDRLRQPQHF
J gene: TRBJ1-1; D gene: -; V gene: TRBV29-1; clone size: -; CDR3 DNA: TGCAGCGCATTGGGGGCGGAAGAAGCTTTCTTT; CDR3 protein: CSALGAEEAFF
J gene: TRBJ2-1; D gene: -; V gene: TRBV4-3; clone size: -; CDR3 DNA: TGCGCCAGCAGCCAACGAGGCCGCTACAATGAGCAGTTCTTC; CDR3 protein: CASSQRGRYNEQFF
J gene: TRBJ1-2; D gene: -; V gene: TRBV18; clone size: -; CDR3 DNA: TGTGCCAGCATGATGGACACCAACTATGGCTACACCTTC; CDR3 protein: CASMMDTNYGYTF
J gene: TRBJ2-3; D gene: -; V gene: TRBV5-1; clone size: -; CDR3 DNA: TGCGCCAGCAGCTTGTCCACACCAGATACGCAGTATTTT; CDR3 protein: CASSLSTPDTQYF
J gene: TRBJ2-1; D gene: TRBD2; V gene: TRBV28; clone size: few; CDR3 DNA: TGTGCCAGCAGTTTTGGGGCATTAGCGGGATACAATGAGCAGTTCTTC; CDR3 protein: CASSFGALAGYNEQFF
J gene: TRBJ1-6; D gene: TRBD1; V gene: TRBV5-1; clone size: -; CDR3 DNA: TGCGCCAGCAGCTTAGGACAGGGGGTTTTTAATTCACCCCTCCACTTT; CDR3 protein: CASSLGQGVFNSPLHF
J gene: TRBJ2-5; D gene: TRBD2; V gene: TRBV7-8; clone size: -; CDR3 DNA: TGTGCCAGCAGCCCAGGGAGTAGCGGGAGTCTGACCCAGTACTTC; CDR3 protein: CASSPGSSGSLTQYF
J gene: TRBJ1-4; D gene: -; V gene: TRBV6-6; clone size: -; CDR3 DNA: TGTGCCAGCAGTTTGACAGAAGAAAAACTGTTTTTT; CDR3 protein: CASSLTEEKLFF
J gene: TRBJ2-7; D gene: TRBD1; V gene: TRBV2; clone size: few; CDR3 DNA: TGTGCCAGCAGTGGATTCTCGACAGGGGGCTCCTACGAGCAGTACTTC; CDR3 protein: CASSGFSTGGSYEQYF
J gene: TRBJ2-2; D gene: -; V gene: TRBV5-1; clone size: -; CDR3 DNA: TGCGCCAGCAGCTTGGAACTAAACACCGGGGAGCTGTTTTTT; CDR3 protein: CASSLELNTGELFF
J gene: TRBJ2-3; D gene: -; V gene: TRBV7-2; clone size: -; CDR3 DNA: TGTGCCAGCAGCTTAGTTTTGGGGCCCACAGATACGCAGTATTTT; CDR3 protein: CASSLVLGPTDTQYF
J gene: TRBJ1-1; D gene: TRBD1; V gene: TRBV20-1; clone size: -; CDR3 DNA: TGCAGTGCTAGTGGGATCCCAGGGGGGACTGAAGCTTTCTTT; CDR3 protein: CSASGIPGGTEAFF
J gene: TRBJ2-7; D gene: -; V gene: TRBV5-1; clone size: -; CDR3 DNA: TGCGCCAGCAGCTTCCGAGGGTACGAGCAGTACTTC; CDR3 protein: CASSFRGYEQYF
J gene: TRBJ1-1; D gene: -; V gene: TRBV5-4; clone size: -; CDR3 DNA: TGTGCCAGCAGCCGGGGGGGGACCGCGAACACTGAAGCTTTCTTT; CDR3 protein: CASSRGGTANTEAFF
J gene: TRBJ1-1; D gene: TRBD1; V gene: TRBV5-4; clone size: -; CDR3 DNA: TGTGCCAGCAGCTTAGGGCAGGGGGCGACTGAAGCTTTCTTT; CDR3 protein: CASSLGQGATEAFF
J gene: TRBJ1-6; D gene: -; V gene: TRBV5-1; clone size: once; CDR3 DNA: TGCGCCAGCAGCTTGGAGGCGGGTTCACCCCTCCACTTT; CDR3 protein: CASSLEAGSPLHF
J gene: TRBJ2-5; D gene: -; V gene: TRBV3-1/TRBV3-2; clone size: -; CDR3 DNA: TGTGCCAGCAGCCTCCCTCCCCAAGAGACCCAGTACTTC; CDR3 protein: CASSLPPQETQYF
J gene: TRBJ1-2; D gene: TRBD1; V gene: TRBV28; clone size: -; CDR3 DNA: TGTGCCAGCACAAAACCCCTTGGACAGGGGAGCTATGGCTACACCTTC; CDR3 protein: CASTKPLGQGSYGYTF
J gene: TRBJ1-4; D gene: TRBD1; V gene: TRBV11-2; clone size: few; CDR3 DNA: TGTGCCAGCAGCTTAGACCGGGTCGGGACAGTTGGAGAAAAACTGTTTTTT; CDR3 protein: CASSLDRVGTVGEKLFF
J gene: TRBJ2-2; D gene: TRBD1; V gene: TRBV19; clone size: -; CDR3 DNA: TGTGCCAGTAGTACCGGACAGGGGGCGGTCGGGGAGCTGTTTTTT; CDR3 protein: CASSTGQGAVGELFF
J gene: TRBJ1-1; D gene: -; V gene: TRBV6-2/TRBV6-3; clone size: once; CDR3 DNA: TGTGCCAGCAGTAAGACAGGCACGAACACTGAAGCTTTCTTT; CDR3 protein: CASSKTGTNTEAFF
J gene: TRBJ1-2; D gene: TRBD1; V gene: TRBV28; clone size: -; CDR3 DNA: TGTGCCAGCAGTGCCGGGACAGGCTACTATGGCTACACCTTC; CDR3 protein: CASSAGTGYYGYTF
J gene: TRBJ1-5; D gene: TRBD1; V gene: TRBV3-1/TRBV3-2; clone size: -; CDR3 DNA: TGTGCCAGCAGCCAAGATCGAACAGGGGATAGCAATCAGCCCCAGCATTTT; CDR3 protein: CASSQDRTGDSNQPQHF
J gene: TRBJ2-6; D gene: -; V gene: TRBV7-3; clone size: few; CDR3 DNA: TGTGCCAGCAGCTTGTCGGTGACTGGGGCCAACGTCCTGACTTTC; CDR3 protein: CASSLSVTGANVLTF
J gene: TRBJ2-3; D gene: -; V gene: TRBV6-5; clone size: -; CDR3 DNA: TGTGCCAGCAGGCGGGGCCTAACAGATACGCAGTATTTT; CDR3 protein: CASRRGLTDTQYF
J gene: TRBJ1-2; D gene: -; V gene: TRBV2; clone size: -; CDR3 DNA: TGTGCCGCAGGGCGATCTAACTATGGCTACACCTTC; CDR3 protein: CAAGRSNYGYTF